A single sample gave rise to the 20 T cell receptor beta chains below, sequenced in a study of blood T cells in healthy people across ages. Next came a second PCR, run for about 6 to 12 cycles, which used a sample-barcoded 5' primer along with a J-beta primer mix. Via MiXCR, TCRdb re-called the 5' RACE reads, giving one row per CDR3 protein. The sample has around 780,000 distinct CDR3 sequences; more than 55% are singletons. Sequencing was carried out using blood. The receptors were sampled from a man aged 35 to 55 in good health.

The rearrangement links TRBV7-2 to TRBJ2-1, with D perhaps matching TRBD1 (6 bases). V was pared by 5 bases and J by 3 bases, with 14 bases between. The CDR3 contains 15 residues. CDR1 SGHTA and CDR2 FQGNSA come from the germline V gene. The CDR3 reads CASSPTRTVYNEQFF. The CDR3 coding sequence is TGTGCCAGCAGCCCCACCCGGACAGTCTACAATGAGCAGTTCTTC.

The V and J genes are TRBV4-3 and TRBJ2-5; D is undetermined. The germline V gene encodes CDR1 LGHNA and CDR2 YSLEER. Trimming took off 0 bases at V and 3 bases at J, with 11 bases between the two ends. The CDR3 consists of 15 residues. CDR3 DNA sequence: TGCGCCAGCAGCCAAGACGCTGTCAGCGAAGAGACCCAGTACTTC. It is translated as CASSQDAVSEETQYF.

The CDR3 bases are TGTGCCAGCAGCCAAGTGGGAAGGTCTACAGATACGCAGTATTTT. Its protein is CASSQVGRSTDTQYF. The rearrangement joins TRBV14 to TRBJ2-3; no definite D call. Trimming removed 1 base at V and 3 bases at J, with 11 bases between. This CDR3 is 15 amino acids long. Per the germline V gene, CDR1 is SGHDN and CDR2 is FVKESK. Combining the CDR3 with reference TRBV14 and TRBJ2-3 gives the whole variable domain EAGVTQFPSHSVIEKGQTVTLRCDPISGHDNLYWYRRVMGKEIKFLLHFVKESKQDESGMPNNRFLAERTGGTYSTLKVQPAELEDSGVYFCASSQVGRSTDTQYFGPGTRLTVL.

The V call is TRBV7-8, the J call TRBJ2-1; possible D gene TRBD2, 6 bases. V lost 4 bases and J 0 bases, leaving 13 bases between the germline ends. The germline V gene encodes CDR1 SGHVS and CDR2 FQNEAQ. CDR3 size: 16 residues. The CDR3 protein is CASSSTRTTSYNEQFF. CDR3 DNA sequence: TGTGCCAGCAGCTCGACTAGAACCACCTCCTACAATGAGCAGTTCTTC. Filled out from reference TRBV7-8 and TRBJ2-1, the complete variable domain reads GAGVSQSPRYKVAKRGQDVALRCDPISGHVSLFWYQQALGQGPEFLTYFQNEAQLDKSGLPSDRFFAERPEGSVSTLKIQRTQQEDSAVYLCASSSTRTTSYNEQFFGPGTRLTVL.

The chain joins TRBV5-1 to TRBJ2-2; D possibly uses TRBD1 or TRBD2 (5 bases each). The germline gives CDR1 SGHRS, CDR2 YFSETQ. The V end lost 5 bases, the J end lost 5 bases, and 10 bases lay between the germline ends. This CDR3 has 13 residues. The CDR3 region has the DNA TGCGCCAGCAGATGGGGGAAGACCGGGGAGCTGTTTTTT. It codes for CASRWGKTGELFF.

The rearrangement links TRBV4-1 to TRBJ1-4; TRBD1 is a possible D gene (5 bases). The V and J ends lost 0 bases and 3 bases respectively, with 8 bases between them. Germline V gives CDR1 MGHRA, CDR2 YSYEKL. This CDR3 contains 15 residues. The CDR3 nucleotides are TGCGCCAGCAGCCAAGAGCGGGGGGCTAATGAAAAACTGTTTTTT. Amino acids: CASSQERGANEKLFF.

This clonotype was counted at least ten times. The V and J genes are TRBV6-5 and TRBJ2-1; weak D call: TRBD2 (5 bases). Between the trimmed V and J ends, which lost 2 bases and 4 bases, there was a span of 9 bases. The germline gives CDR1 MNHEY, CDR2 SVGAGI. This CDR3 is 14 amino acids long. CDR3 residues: CASSYARVYNEQFF. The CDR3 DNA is TGTGCCAGCAGTTACGCGAGGGTGTACAATGAGCAGTTCTTC.

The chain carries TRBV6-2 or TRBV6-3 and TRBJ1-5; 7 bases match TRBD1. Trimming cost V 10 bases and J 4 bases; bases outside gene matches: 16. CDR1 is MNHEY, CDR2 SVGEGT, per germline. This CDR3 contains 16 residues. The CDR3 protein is CATRTTRQGTNQPQHF. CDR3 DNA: TGTGCCACCCGGACTACCAGACAGGGAACTAATCAGCCCCAGCATTTT.

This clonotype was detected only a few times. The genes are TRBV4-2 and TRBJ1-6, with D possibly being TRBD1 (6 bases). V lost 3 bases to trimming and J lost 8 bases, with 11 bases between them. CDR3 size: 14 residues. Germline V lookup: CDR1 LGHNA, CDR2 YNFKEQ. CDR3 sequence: CASSHPRGDSPLHF. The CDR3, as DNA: TGTGCCAGCAGCCACCCCAGGGGCGATTCACCCCTCCACTTT.

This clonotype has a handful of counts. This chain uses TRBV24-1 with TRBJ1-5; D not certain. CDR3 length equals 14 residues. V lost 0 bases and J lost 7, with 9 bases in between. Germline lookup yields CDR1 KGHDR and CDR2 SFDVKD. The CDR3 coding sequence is TGTGCCACCAGTGATTTGGCCGTCGGCCAGCCCCAGCATTTT. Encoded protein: CATSDLAVGQPQHF.

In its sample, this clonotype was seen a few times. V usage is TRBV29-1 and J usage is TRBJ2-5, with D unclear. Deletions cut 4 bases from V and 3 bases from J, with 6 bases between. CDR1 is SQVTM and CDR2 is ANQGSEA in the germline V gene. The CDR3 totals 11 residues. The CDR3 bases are TGCAGCGTTGTGGTCAAAGAGACCCAGTACTTC. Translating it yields CSVVVKETQYF. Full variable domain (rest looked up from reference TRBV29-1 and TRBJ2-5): SAVISQKPSRDICQRGTSLTIQCQVDSQVTMMFWYRQQPGQSLTLIATANQGSEATYESGFVIDKFPISRPNLTFSTLTVSNMSPEDSSIYLCSVVVKETQYFGPGTRLLVL.

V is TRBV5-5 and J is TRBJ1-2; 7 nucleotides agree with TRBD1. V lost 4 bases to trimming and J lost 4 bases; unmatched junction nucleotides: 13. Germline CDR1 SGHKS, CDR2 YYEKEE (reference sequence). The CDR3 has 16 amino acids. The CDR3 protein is CASSPQGDPRGYGYTF. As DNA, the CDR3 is TGTGCCAGCAGCCCCCAGGGGGACCCCCGGGGCTATGGCTACACCTTC.

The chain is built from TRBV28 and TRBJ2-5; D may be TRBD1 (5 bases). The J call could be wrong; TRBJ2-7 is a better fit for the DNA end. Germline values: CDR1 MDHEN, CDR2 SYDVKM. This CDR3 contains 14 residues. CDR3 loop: CASSLSGREYEQYF. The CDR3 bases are TGTGCCAGCAGTTTATCGGGCAGGGAATACGAGCAGTACTTC.

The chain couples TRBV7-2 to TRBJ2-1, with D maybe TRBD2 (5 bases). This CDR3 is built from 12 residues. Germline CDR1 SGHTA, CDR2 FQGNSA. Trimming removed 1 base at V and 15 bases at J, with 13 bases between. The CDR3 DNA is TGTGCCAGCAGCTTAGATCTGGCGGGCGGGTTCTTC. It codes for CASSLDLAGGFF. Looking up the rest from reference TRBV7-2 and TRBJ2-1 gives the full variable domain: GAGVSQSPSNKVTEKGKDVELRCDPISGHTALYWYRQSLGQGLEFLIYFQGNSAPDKSGLPSDRFSAERTGGSVSTLTIQRTQQEDSAVYLCASSLDLAGGFFGPGTRLTVL.

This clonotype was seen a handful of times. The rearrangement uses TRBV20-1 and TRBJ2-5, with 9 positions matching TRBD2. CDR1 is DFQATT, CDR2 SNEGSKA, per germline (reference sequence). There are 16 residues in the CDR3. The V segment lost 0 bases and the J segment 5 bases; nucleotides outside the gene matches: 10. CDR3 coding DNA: TGCAGTGCTAGAGATAGGGAGCGGGGGGTTGGGGAGACCCAGTACTTC. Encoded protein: CSARDRERGVGETQYF.

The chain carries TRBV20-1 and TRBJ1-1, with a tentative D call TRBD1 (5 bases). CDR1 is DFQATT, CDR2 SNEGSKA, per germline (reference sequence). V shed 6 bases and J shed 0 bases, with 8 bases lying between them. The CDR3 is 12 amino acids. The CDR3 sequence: CSAGGMNTEAFF. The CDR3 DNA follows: TGCAGTGCCGGGGGTATGAACACTGAAGCTTTCTTT.

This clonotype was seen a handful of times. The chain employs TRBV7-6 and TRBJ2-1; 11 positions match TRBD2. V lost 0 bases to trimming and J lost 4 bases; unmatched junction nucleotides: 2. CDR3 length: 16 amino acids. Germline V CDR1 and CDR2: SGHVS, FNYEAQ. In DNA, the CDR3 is TGTGCCAGCAGCTTAGCTCCTAGCGGGGGGTACAATGAGCAGTTCTTC. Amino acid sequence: CASSLAPSGGYNEQFF.

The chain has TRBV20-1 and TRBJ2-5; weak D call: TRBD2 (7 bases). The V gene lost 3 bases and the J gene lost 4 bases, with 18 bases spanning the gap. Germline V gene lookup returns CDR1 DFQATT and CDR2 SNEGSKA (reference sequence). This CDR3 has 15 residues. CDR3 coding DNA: TGCAGTGCTAGTTTCTCGGGGGGCCGATTAGAGACCCAGTACTTC. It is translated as CSASFSGGRLETQYF.

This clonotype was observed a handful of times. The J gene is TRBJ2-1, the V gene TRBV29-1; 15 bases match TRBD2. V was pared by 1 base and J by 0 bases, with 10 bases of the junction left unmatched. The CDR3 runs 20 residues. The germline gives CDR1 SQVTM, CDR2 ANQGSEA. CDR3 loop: CSVEGRGLAGGRDSYNEQFF. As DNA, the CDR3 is TGCAGCGTTGAAGGAAGGGGACTAGCGGGGGGCAGAGACTCCTACAATGAGCAGTTCTTC.

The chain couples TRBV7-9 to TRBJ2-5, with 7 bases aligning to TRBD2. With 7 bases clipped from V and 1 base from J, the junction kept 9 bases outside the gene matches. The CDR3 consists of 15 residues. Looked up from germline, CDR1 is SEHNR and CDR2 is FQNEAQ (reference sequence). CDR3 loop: CASTIRGGGQETQYF. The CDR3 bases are TGTGCCAGCACTATAAGGGGCGGGGGCCAAGAGACCCAGTACTTC.